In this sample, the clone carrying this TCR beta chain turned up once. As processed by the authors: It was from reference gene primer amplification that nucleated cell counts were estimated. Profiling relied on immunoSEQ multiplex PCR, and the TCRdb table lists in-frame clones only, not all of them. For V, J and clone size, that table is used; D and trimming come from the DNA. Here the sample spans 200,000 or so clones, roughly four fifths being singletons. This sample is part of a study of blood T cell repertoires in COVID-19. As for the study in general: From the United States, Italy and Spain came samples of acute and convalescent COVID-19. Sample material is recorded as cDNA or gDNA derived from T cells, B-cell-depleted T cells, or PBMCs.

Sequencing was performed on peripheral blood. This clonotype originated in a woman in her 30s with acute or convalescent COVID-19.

Written as DNA, the CDR3 is TGTGCCATCAGTGAAGTGGGAGGACAGGGCAATCAGCCCCAGCATTTT. It specifies CAISEVGGQGNQPQHF. The J gene is TRBJ1-5, the V gene TRBV10-3, with 7 bases matching TRBD1. This CDR3 spans 16 amino acids. The trim removed 3 bases at V and 2 bases at J, leaving 7 bases unmatched. Germline CDR1 and CDR2: ENHRY and SYGVKD.